Below, 16 T cell receptor beta chains from the same sample are listed, as sequenced in a study of CD4+ T cells in melanoma (dated by TCRdb to between 2021 and 2022). The library was made by the immunoSEQ multiplex PCR assay. Held by TCRdb, this immuneACCESS table contains in-frame sequences only and omits some clones. Under half of the omission traces to an unresolved V gene where checked; the cause of the rest is unknown. This sample lists about 18,000 clones; roughly 80% were detected once. Together, the top ten hold around 5% of the sample. Sequenced material: cells from a culture (not recorded whether cultured in vitro). Every receptor here comes from a human donor with melanoma.

This clone was counted once. The chain employs TRBV7-6 and TRBJ1-4; no firm D call. The V gene's germline CDR1 is SGHVS and CDR2 FNYEAQ. Trimming shortened V by 1 base and J by 5 bases, and 11 bases separated the two germline ends. CDR3 size: 15 residues. This chain's CDR3 is CASSLVPGSNEKLFF. The CDR3 DNA sequence: TGTGCCAGCAGCTTAGTTCCGGGTTCCAATGAAAAACTGTTTTTT. The whole variable domain, remainder taken from reference TRBV7-6 and TRBJ1-4, is GAGVSQSPRYKVTKRGQDVALRCDPISGHVSLYWYRQALGQGPEFLTYFNYEAQQDKSGLPNDRFSAERPEGSISTLTIQRTEQRDSAMYRCASSLVPGSNEKLFFGSGTQLSVL.

The rearrangement uses TRBV2 and TRBJ1-5; D may be TRBD1 (6 bases). The CDR3 sequence is 13 residues long. The germline V and J ends were trimmed by 7 bases and 1 base, with 8 bases remaining between them. Germline V gene lookup returns CDR1 SNHLY and CDR2 FYNNEI. This chain's CDR3 is CASKGDSNQPQHF. The CDR3 region has the DNA TGTGCCAGCAAGGGGGACAGCAATCAGCCCCAGCATTTT.

This sequence joins TRBV15 and TRBJ2-7; 10 bases agree with TRBD2. CDR1 is LNHNV, CDR2 YYDKDF, per germline (reference sequence). V was clipped by 5 bases and J by 4 bases; unmatched bases: 14. The CDR3 sequence is 17 residues long. CDR3 nucleotide sequence: TGTGCCACCAGCCAACTGGGGGCGAGCGGGGGGGCATACGAGCAGTACTTC. Residues: CATSQLGASGGAYEQYF.

J is TRBJ2-2 and V is TRBV29-1; tentatively, D is TRBD1 (6 bases). The germline V and J ends were trimmed by 5 bases and 7 bases, with 14 bases remaining between them. CDR1 SQVTM and CDR2 ANQGSEA come from the germline V gene. This CDR3 is 13 amino acids long. The CDR3 nucleotides read TGCAGCGTTCTCCGACAGGTTGGCGGGGAGCTGTTTTTT. The encoded protein is CSVLRQVGGELFF.

V usage is TRBV15 and J usage is TRBJ2-4; possibly TRBD1 or TRBD2 for D (6 bases each). The CDR3 runs to 16 residues. Per the germline V gene, CDR1 is LNHNV and CDR2 is YYDKDF (reference sequence). V lost 5 bases and J 0 bases, leaving 14 bases between the germline ends. The CDR3 sequence is CATSGGLRTAKNIQYF. CDR3 nucleotides: TGTGCCACCAGCGGGGGGCTCCGGACAGCCAAAAACATTCAGTACTTC.

The rearrangement links TRBV4-1 to TRBJ2-5; 7 nucleotides match TRBD2. From germline, CDR1 is MGHRA and CDR2 YSYEKL. This CDR3 has 14 amino acids. The junction had 3 bases not matched to a gene; V was cut back by 3 bases and J by 2 bases. The CDR3 here is CASSQGLLQETQYF. CDR3 DNA: TGCGCCAGCAGCCAGGGACTACTACAAGAGACCCAGTACTTC.

In this sample, this clone turned up a few times. The chain couples TRBV5-1 to TRBJ2-5, with D possibly matching TRBD2 (6 bases). The CDR3 has 17 residues. Looked up from germline, CDR1 is SGHRS and CDR2 is YFSETQ. Trimming pared 0 bases from V and 1 base from J, leaving 16 bases between. CDR3 nucleotides: TGCGCCAGCAGCTTGGCCCCCTCCGGGAGCGGCCAAGAGACCCAGTACTTC. It is translated as CASSLAPSGSGQETQYF.

This clone was seen more than once but under ten times. V usage is TRBV5-3 and J usage is TRBJ1-6; possible D gene TRBD1, 5 bases. TRBV5-3 is recorded as an ORF, its role being uncertain. Trimming removed 4 bases from V and 8 bases from J, with 19 bases in between. This CDR3 spans 16 amino acids. CDR3 in amino acids: CARSIPGRVVYSPLHF. The CDR3 DNA reads TGTGCCAGAAGCATCCCCGGCAGGGTTGTATATTCACCCCTCCACTTT.

V and J are TRBV2 and TRBJ2-3; D is uncertain. The germline V gene has CDR1 SNHLY and CDR2 FYNNEI. The CDR3 extends over 13 amino acids. Trimming took 10 bases from V and 2 from J, leaving 13 bases between them. CDR3 in amino acids: CATQPPFTDTQYF. CDR3 coding DNA: TGTGCCACCCAACCCCCATTCACAGATACGCAGTATTTT. The full variable domain, completed using reference TRBV2 and TRBJ2-3, is EPEVTQTPSHQVTQMGQEVILRCVPISNHLYFYWYRQILGQKVEFLVSFYNNEISEKSEIFDDQFSVERPDGSNFTLKIRSTKLEDSAMYFCATQPPFTDTQYFGPGTRLTVL.

The chain employs TRBV7-6 and TRBJ1-1; 9 bases match TRBD1. The CDR3 runs to 16 residues. The germline gives CDR1 SGHVS, CDR2 FNYEAQ. The V and J ends lost 1 base and 3 bases, in that order; junction bases with no gene match: 6. The CDR3 here is CASSLGTGVGDTEAFF. The CDR3 DNA reads TGTGCCAGCAGCTTAGGGACAGGGGTCGGTGACACTGAAGCTTTCTTT.

This clone is deemed medium-sized. The V and J genes are TRBV18 and TRBJ2-1; D unclear. V was shortened by 4 bases and J by 6 bases, with 10 bases between the two germline ends. This CDR3 region has 13 residues. The V gene's germline CDR1 is KGHSH and CDR2 LQKENI. CDR3 nucleotide sequence: TGTGCCAGCTCACAGGGAACCGGCAATGAGCAGTTCTTC. It codes for CASSQGTGNEQFF.

The V gene is TRBV28, the J gene TRBJ1-5; TRBD1 aligns across 8 bases. The CDR3 has 18 residues. The germline CDR1 and CDR2 sequences are MDHEN and SYDVKM. The J segment lost 2 bases and the V segment lost 3 bases, leaving 12 bases of the junction unmatched. The CDR3 nucleotides are TGTGCCAGCAGTTTGTCCGCCAGGACAGGGACGGGCAATCAGCCCCAGCATTTT. Amino acids: CASSLSARTGTGNQPQHF.

This sequence joins TRBV5-8 and TRBJ1-1; D gene unclear. Germline V gives CDR1 SGHTS, CDR2 YDEGEE. Deletions cut 2 bases from V and 0 bases from J, with 14 bases between. CDR3 size: 16 residues. CDR3: CASSFRGVRMNTEAFF. The CDR3 DNA sequence: TGTGCCAGCAGCTTTCGGGGAGTGAGGATGAACACTGAAGCTTTCTTT.

The V call is TRBV19, the J call TRBJ1-2; the match to TRBD1 covers 10 bases. Per germline, CDR1 LNHDA and CDR2 SQIVND (reference sequence). V lost 5 bases and J lost 3; bases outside the gene matches: 12. This CDR3 comprises 17 residues. This CDR3 is CASSLRDRGFFDYGYTF. In nucleotides, the CDR3 is TGTGCCAGTAGTCTCCGGGACAGGGGTTTTTTTGACTATGGCTACACCTTC.

This clone was seen only once. This rearrangement joins TRBV5-1 to TRBJ1-5; D perhaps matches TRBD1 (6 bases). V lost 3 bases and J lost 7, with 14 bases in between. The CDR3 runs 14 residues. Per germline, CDR1 SGHRS and CDR2 YFSETQ. The CDR3 loop is CASSSGHLSQPQHF. In DNA form, the CDR3 reads TGCGCCAGCAGCTCGGGACATTTGTCACAGCCCCAGCATTTT.

This rearrangement joins TRBV15 to TRBJ2-1, with 7 bases identical to TRBD1. V shed 1 base and J 4 bases; nucleotides not matched to a gene: 13. This CDR3 is 18 amino acids long. Germline V gene lookup returns CDR1 LNHNV and CDR2 YYDKDF (reference sequence). Here the CDR3 reads CATSRGHRYDRVYNEQFF. The CDR3 DNA is TGTGCCACCAGCAGAGGGCACCGGTATGACAGGGTTTACAATGAGCAGTTCTTC. The entire variable domain, with the rest obtained from reference TRBV15 and TRBJ2-1, is as follows: DAMVIQNPRYQVTQFGKPVTLSCSQTLNHNVMYWYQQKSSQAPKLLFHYYDKDFNNEADTPDNFQSRRPNTSFCFLDIRSPGLGDTAMYLCATSRGHRYDRVYNEQFFGPGTRLTVL.